Presented here are 3 T cell receptor beta chains from one specimen sequenced in a study of blood T cell repertoires in COVID-19. The table came from immunoSEQ multiplex PCR; TCRdb's copy has only in-frame clones and leaves some out. The sample lists over 150,000 clones; roughly 88% were seen once. The sample taken for sequencing was peripheral blood. Receptors were obtained from a young man with acute or convalescent COVID-19.

This rearrangement joins TRBV19 to TRBJ1-1, with D possibly TRBD1 on 6 matching bases. CDR3 length: 16 amino acids. Between the trimmed V and J ends, which lost 6 bases and 6 bases, there was a span of 23 bases. Germline CDR1 reads LNHDA; CDR2 reads SQIVND (reference sequence). CDR3 nucleotide sequence: TGTGCCAGTAGCCGTACGTTATGGGGGCGCAGTCCTGAAGCTTTCTTT. It is translated as CASSRTLWGRSPEAFF.

The chain uses TRBV19 and TRBJ1-1, with D tentatively TRBD1 (5 bases). In germline, CDR1 is LNHDA, CDR2 SQIVND (reference sequence). V lost 7 bases, J lost 1 base, and 16 bases lay in between. The CDR3 extends over 15 amino acids. CDR3 DNA sequence: TGTGCCAGTATCCCCGGGGGGGTGGCGAACACTGAAGCTTTCTTT. This encodes CASIPGGVANTEAFF. The full variable domain, rest sourced from reference TRBV19 and TRBJ1-1, is DGGITQSPKYLFRKEGQNVTLSCEQNLNHDAMYWYRQDPGQGLRLIYYSQIVNDFQKGDIAEGYSVSREKKESFPLTVTSAQKNPTAFYLCASIPGGVANTEAFFGQGTRLTVV.

The V and J genes are TRBV7-5 and TRBJ1-2. TRBV7-5 is shown as a pseudogene. The CDR3 is 12 residues long. As DNA, the CDR3 is TGTGCCAGAAGGAGTACGATCGGTGGCTACACCTTC. This codes for CARRSTIGGYTF.